These 12 T cell receptor beta chains were all obtained from the same sample, sequenced in a study of blood T cell repertoires in COVID-19. Profiling relied on immunoSEQ multiplex PCR, and the TCRdb table lists in-frame clones only, not all of them. The sample includes approximately 29,000 clones, 65% to 90% of them seen just once. The sample taken for sequencing was peripheral blood. The receptors were gathered from a woman in her sixties or seventies with active COVID-19.

This sequence joins TRBV3-1 (or the pseudogene TRBV3-2) and TRBJ1-6, with D possibly being TRBD1 (6 bases). The CDR3 totals 14 residues. The germline gives CDR1 LGHDT, CDR2 YNNKEL (reference sequence). V was cut by 1 base and J by 7 bases, with 8 bases left in between. The chain's CDR3 is CASSQGTENSPLHF. The CDR3 DNA is TGTGCCAGCAGCCAAGGGACAGAGAATTCACCCCTCCACTTT.

This sequence joins TRBV6-2 or TRBV6-3 and TRBJ2-3; 7 bases map to TRBD1. The J segment lost 6 bases and the V segment lost 0 bases, leaving 9 bases of the junction unmatched. Germline CDR1 is MNHEY and CDR2 is SVGEGT. The CDR3 has 16 residues. The CDR3 nucleotides read TGTGCCAGCAGTTACTCGAGGGGGCGGCCTGGTGATACGCAGTATTTT. As protein: CASSYSRGRPGDTQYF.

The chain employs TRBV2 and TRBJ2-3; no reliable D call. Looked up from germline, CDR1 is SNHLY and CDR2 is FYNNEI. The CDR3 is 14 residues long. V lost 3 bases and J lost 4, with 11 bases in between. The DNA for the CDR3 is TGTGCCAGCAGTGATGGCCCCCTCCCAGATACGCAGTATTTT. It yields the protein CASSDGPLPDTQYF. The variable domain in full, with the rest retrieved from reference TRBV2 and TRBJ2-3, is EPEVTQTPSHQVTQMGQEVILRCVPISNHLYFYWYRQILGQKVEFLVSFYNNEISEKSEIFDDQFSVERPDGSNFTLKIRSTKLEDSAMYFCASSDGPLPDTQYFGPGTRLTVL.

This chain links TRBV7-2 with TRBJ1-2; 11 nucleotides agree with TRBD1. This CDR3 contains 14 residues. Trimming at V came to 3 bases and at J to 7 bases, leaving 4 bases not matched to a gene. Germline V gene lookup returns CDR1 SGHTA and CDR2 FQGNSA. The chain's CDR3 is CASSFGQGAAGYTF. CDR3 sequence (DNA): TGTGCCAGCAGCTTCGGACAGGGGGCAGCTGGCTACACCTTC.

The V gene is TRBV6-5, the J gene TRBJ2-3; a weak D match, TRBD2 (6 bases). CDR1 and CDR2 (germline): MNHEY, SVGAGI. Between the trimmed V and J ends, which lost 5 bases and 0 bases, there was a span of 12 bases. This CDR3 has 15 amino acids. The DNA of the CDR3 is TGTGCCAGCAGTCGGACGACTAGAAGCACAGATACGCAGTATTTT. Residues: CASSRTTRSTDTQYF.

The chain uses TRBV4-1 and TRBJ2-1; TRBD2 aligns across 9 bases. Unmatched junction bases numbered 15, after V lost 4 bases and J lost 5 bases. Looked up from germline, CDR1 is MGHRA and CDR2 is YSYEKL. There are 18 residues in the CDR3. CDR3 coding DNA: TGCGCCAGCAGCCGAGCTCCAGGAGCGGGGGGCCTAAACAATGAGCAGTTCTTC. Amino acids: CASSRAPGAGGLNNEQFF.

The chain has TRBV2 and TRBJ1-5; D unclear. The CDR3 contains 17 residues. Trimming cost V 5 bases and J 0 bases, with 17 bases left between them. Germline V gene lookup returns CDR1 SNHLY and CDR2 FYNNEI. CDR3 bases: TGTGCCAGCAGTAGGGAGATCCGACACCTTAGCAATCAGCCCCAGCATTTT. Protein sequence: CASSREIRHLSNQPQHF.

The rearrangement uses TRBV27 and TRBJ1-3; D is unresolved. CDR1 and CDR2 (germline): MNHEY, SMNVEV (reference sequence). The CDR3 spans 18 residues. Trimming cost V 0 bases and J 0 bases, with 15 bases left between them. The CDR3, as DNA: TGTGCCAGCAGTTTATCAGCCTCGGGGAGCCTCTCTGGAAACACCATATATTTT. This translates into CASSLSASGSLSGNTIYF.

The chain recombines TRBV5-4 with TRBJ2-5, with 9 bases identical to TRBD1. CDR3 length equals 15 residues. CDR1 and CDR2 (germline): SGHNT, YYREEE (reference sequence). The ends lost 4 bases at V and 5 bases at J; junction bases unmatched: 9. As DNA, the CDR3 is TGTGCCAGCAGCCCGCCGGGACAGGGTGGTGAGACCCAGTACTTC. This encodes CASSPPGQGGETQYF.

The chain is built from TRBV6-4 and TRBJ2-7; D perhaps matches TRBD1 (5 bases). CDR3 length: 16 residues. Trimming removed 2 bases at V and 3 bases at J, with 17 bases between. Per the germline V gene, CDR1 is MRHNA and CDR2 is SNTAGT. Written as DNA, the CDR3 is TGTGCCAGCAGTGACCCCCTACAGGAACCTGACTACGAGCAGTACTTC. This encodes CASSDPLQEPDYEQYF.

The rearrangement links TRBV4-2 to TRBJ2-1; 10 bases fit TRBD1. V dropped 4 bases and J dropped 6; count of bases not matched to a gene: 6. The CDR3 spans 15 residues. Germline CDR1 and CDR2: LGHNA and YNFKEQ. The CDR3 nucleotides are TGTGCCAGCAGCCTTGACAGGGGGCGCTTCAATGAGCAGTTCTTC. Residues: CASSLDRGRFNEQFF.

As DNA, the CDR3 is TGTGCCATCAGTGAGATAGGACAGGGAACGGACGAGCAGTTCTTC. Its translation is CAISEIGQGTDEQFF. The V call is TRBV10-3, the J call TRBJ2-1, with 8 bases matching TRBD1. Germline loops: CDR1 ENHRY, CDR2 SYGVKD. The V and J ends lost 2 bases and 10 bases, in that order; junction bases with no gene match: 10. The CDR3 is 15 amino acids.